This record concerns one T cell receptor (beta chain) sequence. What it recognizes is unknown. This entry comes from a study of blood T cells in healthy people across ages. Study-level points and caveats: With naive T cell percentage, TCR beta diversity showed a strong correlation. The CMV status of each donor remained undetermined, and this could have confounded shifts in expanded clonotypes.

Germline-derived CDR1 and CDR2 are SGDLS and YYNGEE. The CDR3 extends over 16 amino acids. The V end was cut by 3 bases, the J end by 4 bases, with 19 bases between. Using a J-beta primer mix together with a sample-barcoded 5' primer, a second PCR was run for roughly 7 to 12 cycles. MiXCR was run by TCRdb on the 5' RACE reads, yielding one entry per CDR3 protein. Found here are almost 800,000 distinct CDR3 sequences, roughly 50% of them singletons; the top ten hold over 20%. The sample, about 9.7 milliliters of peripheral blood, was drawn from each donor. Total RNA extracted from each sample amounted to at least 5.5 micrograms.

Sequenced material: blood. The rearrangement joins TRBV9 to TRBJ1-2; D call uncertain. The receptor was isolated from a young man in good health. The CDR3 nucleotides are TGTGCCAGCAGCGCTCCAGTCCGAGGAGGGTTCTATGGCTACACCTTC. Translation gives CASSAPVRGGFYGYTF.